This TCR beta chain was recovered during a study of sequential checkpoint blockade in melanoma. Using immunoSEQ multiplex PCR, the repertoire was profiled, and TCRdb retains in-frame clones only, with some absent. The sample contains around 19,000 clones, 67% of which appear only once. Treatment: randomized to nivolumab then ipilimumab (arm A) or the reverse (arm B). DNA-damaging chemotherapy had not been given to any patient beforehand. Live CD3+CD8+ CD19− CD56− cells were sorted from PBMCs. The germline V and J ends were trimmed by 3 bases and 4 bases, with 16 bases remaining between them. This CDR3 comprises 16 residues. In germline, CDR1 is MNHNS, CDR2 SASEGT.

The sequence derives from a human donor with melanoma. This sample comprised CD8+ T cells sorted from blood (inferred from file names), obtained from a patient given nivolumab and ipilimumab in sequence. This chain uses TRBV6-1 with TRBJ1-3, with D maybe TRBD1 (6 bases). The CDR3 is CASSDVGRRGGNTIYF. The CDR3 nucleotides read TGTGCCAGCAGTGATGTTGGGCGCAGGGGAGGAAACACCATATATTTT.